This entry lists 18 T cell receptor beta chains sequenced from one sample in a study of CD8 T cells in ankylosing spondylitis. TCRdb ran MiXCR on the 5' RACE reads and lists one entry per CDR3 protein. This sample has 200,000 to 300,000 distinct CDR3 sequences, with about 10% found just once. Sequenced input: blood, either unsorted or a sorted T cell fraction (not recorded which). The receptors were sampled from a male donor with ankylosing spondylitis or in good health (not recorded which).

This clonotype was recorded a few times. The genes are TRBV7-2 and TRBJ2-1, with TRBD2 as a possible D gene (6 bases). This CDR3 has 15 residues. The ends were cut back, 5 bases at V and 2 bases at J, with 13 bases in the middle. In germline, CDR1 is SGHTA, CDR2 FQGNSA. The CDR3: CASSPQGLPYNEQFF. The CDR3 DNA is TGTGCCAGCAGCCCCCAGGGACTTCCCTACAATGAGCAGTTCTTC.

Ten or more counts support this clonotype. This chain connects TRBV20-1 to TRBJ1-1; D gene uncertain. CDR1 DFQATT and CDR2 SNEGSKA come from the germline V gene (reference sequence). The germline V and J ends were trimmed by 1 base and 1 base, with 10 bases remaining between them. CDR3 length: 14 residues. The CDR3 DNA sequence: TGCAGTGCTAGAGCAAGTACGGGGAACACTGAAGCTTTCTTT. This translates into CSARASTGNTEAFF.

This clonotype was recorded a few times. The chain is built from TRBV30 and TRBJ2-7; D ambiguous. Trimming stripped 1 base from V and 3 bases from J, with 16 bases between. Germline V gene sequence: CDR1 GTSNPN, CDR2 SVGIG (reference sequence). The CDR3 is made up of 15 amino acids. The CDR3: CAWSGGTLRLYEQYF. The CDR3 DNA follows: TGTGCCTGGAGTGGGGGAACCCTACGGCTCTACGAGCAGTACTTC.

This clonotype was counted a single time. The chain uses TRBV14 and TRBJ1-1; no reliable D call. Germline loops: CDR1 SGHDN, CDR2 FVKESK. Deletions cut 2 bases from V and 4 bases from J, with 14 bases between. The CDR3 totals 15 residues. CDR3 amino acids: CASSQTLGRGTEAFF. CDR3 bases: TGTGCCAGCAGCCAAACTTTGGGCCGGGGCACTGAAGCTTTCTTT.

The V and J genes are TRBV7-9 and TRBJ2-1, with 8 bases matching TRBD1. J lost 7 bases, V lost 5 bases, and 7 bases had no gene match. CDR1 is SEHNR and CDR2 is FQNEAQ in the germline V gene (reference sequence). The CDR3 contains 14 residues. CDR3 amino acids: CASSRGQEENEQFF. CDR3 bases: TGTGCCAGCAGCAGGGGACAGGAGGAGAATGAGCAGTTCTTC. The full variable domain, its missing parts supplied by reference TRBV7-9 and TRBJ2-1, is DTGVSQNPRHKITKRGQNVTFRCDPISEHNRLYWYRQTLGQGPEFLTYFQNEAQLEKSRLLSDRFSAERPKGSFSTLEIQRTEQGDSAMYLCASSRGQEENEQFFGPGTRLTVL.

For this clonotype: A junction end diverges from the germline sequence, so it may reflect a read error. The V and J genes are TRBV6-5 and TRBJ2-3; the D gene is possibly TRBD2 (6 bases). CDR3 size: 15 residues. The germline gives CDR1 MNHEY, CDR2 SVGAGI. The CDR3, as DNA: TGTGTCAGCAGTTACAGTAGCGGACGCACAGATACGCAGTATTTT. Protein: CVSSYSSGRTDTQYF.

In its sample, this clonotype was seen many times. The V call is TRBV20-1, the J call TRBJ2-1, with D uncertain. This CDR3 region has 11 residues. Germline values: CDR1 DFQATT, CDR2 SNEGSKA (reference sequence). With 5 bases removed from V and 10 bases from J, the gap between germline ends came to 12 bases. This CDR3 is CSARLQVEQFF. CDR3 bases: TGCAGTGCTCGCCTTCAGGTCGAGCAGTTCTTC.

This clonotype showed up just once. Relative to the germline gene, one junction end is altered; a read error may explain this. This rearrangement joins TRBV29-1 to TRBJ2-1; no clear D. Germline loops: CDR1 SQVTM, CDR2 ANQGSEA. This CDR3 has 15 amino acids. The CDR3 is CNVVPGTGIFNEQFF. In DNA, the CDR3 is TGCAACGTTGTACCTGGAACTGGAATATTCAATGAGCAGTTCTTC.

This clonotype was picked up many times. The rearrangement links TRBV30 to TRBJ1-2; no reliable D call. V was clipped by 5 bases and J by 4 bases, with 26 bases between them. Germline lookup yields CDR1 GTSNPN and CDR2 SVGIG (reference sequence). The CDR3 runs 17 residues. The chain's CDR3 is CAWGRSEAAVISYGYTF. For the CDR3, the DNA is TGTGCCTGGGGGCGGAGTGAGGCGGCGGTAATCAGCTATGGCTACACCTTC.

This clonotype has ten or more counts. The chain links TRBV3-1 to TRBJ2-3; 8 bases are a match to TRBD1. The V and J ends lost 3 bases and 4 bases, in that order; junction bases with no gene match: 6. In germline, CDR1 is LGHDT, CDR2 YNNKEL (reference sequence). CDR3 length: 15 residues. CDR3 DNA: TGTGCCAGCAGCCACGGACAGGGTACGGCAGATACGCAGTATTTT. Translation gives CASSHGQGTADTQYF.

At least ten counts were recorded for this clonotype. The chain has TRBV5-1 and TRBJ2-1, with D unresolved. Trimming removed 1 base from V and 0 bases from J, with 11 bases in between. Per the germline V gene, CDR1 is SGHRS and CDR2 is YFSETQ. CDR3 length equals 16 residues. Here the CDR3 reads CASSLMQPSSYNEQFF. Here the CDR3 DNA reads TGCGCCAGCAGCTTGATGCAGCCCAGCTCCTACAATGAGCAGTTCTTC. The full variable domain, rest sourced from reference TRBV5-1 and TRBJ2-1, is KAGVTQTPRYLIKTRGQQVTLSCSPISGHRSVSWYQQTPGQGLQFLFEYFSETQRNKGNFPGRFSGRQFSNSRSEMNVSTLELGDSALYLCASSLMQPSSYNEQFFGPGTRLTVL.

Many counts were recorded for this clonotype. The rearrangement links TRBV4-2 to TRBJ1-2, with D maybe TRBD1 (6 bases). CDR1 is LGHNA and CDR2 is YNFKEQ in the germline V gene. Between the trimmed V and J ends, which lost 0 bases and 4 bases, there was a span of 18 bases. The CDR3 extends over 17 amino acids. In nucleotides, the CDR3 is TGTGCCAGCAGCCAAGAGCGGGGGGCTGGGGGGACCTATGGCTACACCTTC. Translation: CASSQERGAGGTYGYTF.

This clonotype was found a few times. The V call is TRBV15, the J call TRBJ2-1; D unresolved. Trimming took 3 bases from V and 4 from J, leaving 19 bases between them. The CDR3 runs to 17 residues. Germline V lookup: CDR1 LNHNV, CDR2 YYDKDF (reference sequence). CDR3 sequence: CATSSAPKLSKYNEQFF. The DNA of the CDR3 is TGTGCCACCAGCAGTGCCCCCAAGCTATCCAAATACAATGAGCAGTTCTTC.

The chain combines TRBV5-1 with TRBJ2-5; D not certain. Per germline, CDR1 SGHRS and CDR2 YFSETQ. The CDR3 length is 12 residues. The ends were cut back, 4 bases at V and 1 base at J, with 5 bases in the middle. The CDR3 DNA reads TGCGCCAGCAGCATTCCCCAAGAGACCCAGTACTTC. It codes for CASSIPQETQYF.

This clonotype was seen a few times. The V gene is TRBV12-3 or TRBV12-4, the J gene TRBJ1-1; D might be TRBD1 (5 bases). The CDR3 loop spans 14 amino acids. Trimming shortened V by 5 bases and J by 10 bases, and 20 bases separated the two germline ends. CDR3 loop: CASSPQAAVDGAFF. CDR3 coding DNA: TGTGCCAGCAGTCCACAGGCCGCGGTAGACGGAGCTTTCTTT.

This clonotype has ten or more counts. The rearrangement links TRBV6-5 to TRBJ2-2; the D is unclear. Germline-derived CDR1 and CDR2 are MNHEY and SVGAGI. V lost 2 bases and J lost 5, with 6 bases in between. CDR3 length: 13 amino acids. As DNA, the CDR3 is TGTGCCAGCAGTTACATTGTTACCGGGGAGCTGTTTTTT. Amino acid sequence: CASSYIVTGELFF.

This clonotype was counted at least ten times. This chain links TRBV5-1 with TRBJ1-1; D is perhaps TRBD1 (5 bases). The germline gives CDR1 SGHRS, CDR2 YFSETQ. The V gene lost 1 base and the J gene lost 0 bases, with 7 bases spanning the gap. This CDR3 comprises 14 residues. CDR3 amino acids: CASSLWGMNTEAFF. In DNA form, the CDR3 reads TGCGCCAGCAGCTTGTGGGGCATGAACACTGAAGCTTTCTTT. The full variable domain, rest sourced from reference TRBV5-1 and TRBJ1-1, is KAGVTQTPRYLIKTRGQQVTLSCSPISGHRSVSWYQQTPGQGLQFLFEYFSETQRNKGNFPGRFSGRQFSNSRSEMNVSTLELGDSALYLCASSLWGMNTEAFFGQGTRLTVV.

The DNA of the CDR3 is TGTGCCAGCAGCTTAGGACAGGGCCTTAATGAAAAACTGTTTTTT. Encoded protein: CASSLGQGLNEKLFF. The rearrangement joins TRBV7-2 to TRBJ1-4; 7 nucleotides match TRBD1. Germline V gene sequence: CDR1 SGHTA, CDR2 FQGNSA. J gave up 4 bases and V 1 base, and 3 bases lay outside the gene matches. This CDR3 is built from 15 residues.